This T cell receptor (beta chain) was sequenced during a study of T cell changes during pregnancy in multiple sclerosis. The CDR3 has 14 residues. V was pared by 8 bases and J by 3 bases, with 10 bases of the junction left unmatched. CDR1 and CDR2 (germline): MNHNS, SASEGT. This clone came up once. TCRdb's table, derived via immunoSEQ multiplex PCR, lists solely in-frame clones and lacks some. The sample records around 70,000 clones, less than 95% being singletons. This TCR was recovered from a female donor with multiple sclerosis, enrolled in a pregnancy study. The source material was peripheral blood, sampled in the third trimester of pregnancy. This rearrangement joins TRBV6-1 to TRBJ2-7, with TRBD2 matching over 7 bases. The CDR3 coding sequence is TGTGCCAGCCCCCCGGCGGGGGTCGTCTACGAGCAGTACTTC. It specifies CASPPAGVVYEQYF.